Listed here is a single T cell receptor beta chain. What antigen it recognizes has not been identified. Base-call qualities are not available, and no considerably larger clone is one nucleotide away. The entry originates in a study of shared clonotypes between healthy human individuals (dated by TCRdb to 2020 to 2022). About the study as a whole: A couple of women and a few men aged 18 to 49 years were included in the cohort. For each donor, three plates each were used for CD4 naive and CD4 memory, two plates were used for CD8 naive, and one plate was used for CD8 memory. To estimate repertoire size and how much clonotypes are shared between individuals, the study performed deep sequencing of blood TCR repertoires from 4 to 6 healthy adults. Different laboratories and diverse techniques were used to prepare libraries and sequence TCR repertoires, to increase sequencing depth and limit assay-specific biases. Each donor's leukapheresis produced roughly between roughly 0.85 and 9.5 billion PBMCs.

Study-wide findings and limitations: Pairwise subsampling indicated that sequencing depth was expected to affect the degree of clonotype sharing among donors. Rarefaction of sorted-subset datasets indicated incomplete sequencing despite the large sequencing depth. Larger estimated clonotype richness was generally found for naive subsets than for memory subsets. Roughly 5% of naive CD4, 3.5% of naive CD8, about 2.4% of memory CD4, and roughly 0.4% of memory CD8 clonotypes were shared across four donors. Clonotypes shared by all four sorted-subset donors showed higher generation probabilities than non-shared clonotypes. The small number of donors limited the genetic and exposure-history diversity represented. Sampling was restricted to blood, and TCR repertoires in tissues likely differ from the TCR repertoires found in blood.

Using the deep immunoSEQ assay, TCR CDR3 regions were amplified from genomic DNA by multiplex PCR. Genomic DNA extracted from each cell subset was distributed evenly over all wells of several immunoSEQ 96-well plates, and each plate served as one replicate. For sorted subsets, around 200 ng genomic DNA, equal to 30,000 or so T cell genomes, was loaded into each replicate PCR. The purified libraries were quantified using a Qubit 3.0 fluorometer, sized with a Bioanalyzer 2100, and then quantified again using the KAPA Library Quantification kit. A separate single-read 150-cycle Illumina NextSeq 550 flow cell was used to sequence each immunoSEQ 96-well plate. Per the original workflow: Because only junctional sequences without quality scores were contained in the immunoSEQ output, filtering matching that applied to full-length reads could not be performed. To assign V/J genes and CDR3, sequences were annotated against IMGT germline references using PyIR, a Python wrapper for IgBLAST v1.9. Reads were filtered out if the reads had weak V/J assignments (E-value above 1e-6), no CDR3, stop codons, out-of-frame junctions, or ambiguous translated residues. A V3J clonotype was defined by an identical inferred V gene, J gene, and CDR3 amino acid sequence. To compute the percentage overlap between repertoires, the number of shared unique clonotypes was divided by the size of the smaller repertoire. RTK rarefaction, the Chao1 estimator, and Recon v2.1 estimates of unobserved clonotypes were used to assess repertoire richness. For all TCRbeta clonotypes obtained by the gDNA method from a handful of donors, generation probabilities were computed with OLGA. The table was pulled from immuneACCESS by TCRdb, which kept in-frame rearrangements only. Such tables lose some clones; where checked, under half of the loss comes from unresolved V genes, and the rest has no known cause. Clone size and V and J calls were adopted from that table, with D and trimming inferred from the DNA. In all, the sample holds 2 million to 3 million clones, and more than 85% of those were seen once. The top ten hold about 0.38% of the sample.

The donors were healthy, HIV-negative adults who had no recently reported acute infections or vaccinations. All donors were Caucasian adults living in Nashville, Tennessee, USA. CD4+ T cells were enriched by magnetic negative selection; naive cells were then positively selected on CD45RA, and the negative fraction formed the memory subset. Blood was obtained by leukapheresis, after which PBMCs were separated by Ficoll-Histopaque density gradient centrifugation and cryopreserved in liquid nitrogen vapor phase. Analytical flow cytometry was used to check the purity and quantity of each magnetically sorted T cell population. Genomic DNA was isolated from every sorted fraction and measured by UV absorbance on a Nanodrop 2000c. For CDR1 and CDR2, the germline V gene lists MGHRA and YSYEKL. The CDR3 starts with the cysteine, ends with the phenylalanine, and has 15 residues. Of the read, only the CDR3 DNA is kept; its 45 bases are in frame from base 1. The germline V and J ends show losses of 0 bases and 7 bases respectively, and no gene match explains 4 bases of the junction.

The sample taken for sequencing was naive CD4+ T cells from PBMCs. The cell subset or site label corresponds to: CD45RA+ positively selected. The chain employs TRBV4-1 and TRBJ2-5, with TRBD1 identical over 11 junction bases. The receptor's source is a man younger than 35 in good health. Some clones in this sample may be carry-over from other donors' samples. For the CDR3, the sequence is CASSQEGQGARTQYF. The DNA sequence follows: TGCGCCAGCAGCCAAGAAGGACAGGGGGCGCGGACCCAGTACTTC.